One and the same sample provided the 9 T cell receptor beta chains below, sequenced in a study of blood T cell repertoires in COVID-19. TCRdb's table, derived via immunoSEQ multiplex PCR, lists solely in-frame clones and lacks some. The sample includes some 190,000 clones, about 85% of them seen just once. Sequenced sample: peripheral blood. Receptors originate from a man aged 30-40 years with acute or convalescent COVID-19.

This clone was seen once. The genes are TRBV29-1 and TRBJ1-6; a weak D match, TRBD1 (6 bases). V gave up 6 bases and J gave up 8 bases, with 14 bases separating them. The CDR3 has 13 residues. Germline CDR1 is SQVTM and CDR2 is ANQGSEA. CDR3 nucleotide sequence: TGCAGCGTGGGGGCTTCCACAGATTCACCCCTCCACTTT. Translating gives CSVGASTDSPLHF.

This clone was counted only a few times. V usage is TRBV21-1 and J usage is TRBJ1-6. TRBV21-1 is deemed a pseudogene. The CDR3 is 14 amino acids. CDR3 bases: TGTGCCAGCAGCGACGGGAAGAGAGATTCACCCCTCCACTTT. Protein: CASSDGKRDSPLHF.

The V call is TRBV5-6, the J call TRBJ1-2; maybe TRBD1 (6 bases). Trimming shortened V by 4 bases and J by 2 bases, and 15 bases separated the two germline ends. Per the germline V gene, CDR1 is SGHDT and CDR2 is YYEEEE. This CDR3 comprises 15 residues. The CDR3 sequence is CASSQNPQGNYGYTF. Here the CDR3 DNA reads TGTGCCAGCAGCCAAAACCCACAGGGAAACTATGGCTACACCTTC.

The CDR3 reads CASSYPWGVGQPQHF. The CDR3 coding sequence is TGTGCCAGCAGTTACCCATGGGGGGTGGGTCAGCCCCAGCATTTT. This sequence joins TRBV6-7 and TRBJ1-5, with D possibly TRBD1 on 5 matching bases. TRBV6-7 is an ORF, and what it does is uncertain. The V gene lost 2 bases and the J gene lost 6 bases, with 14 bases spanning the gap. The CDR3 loop spans 15 amino acids.

The V gene is TRBV4-1, the J gene TRBJ2-1; weak D call: TRBD2 (6 bases). Germline V gives CDR1 MGHRA, CDR2 YSYEKL. With 0 bases removed from V and 4 bases from J, the gap between germline ends came to 25 bases. The CDR3 has 20 residues. The CDR3 region is CASSQDSRGLRSGLYNEQFF. CDR3 DNA: TGCGCCAGCAGCCAAGATTCGCGGGGACTCAGATCCGGACTTTACAATGAGCAGTTCTTC.

The genes are TRBV6-5 and TRBJ1-5, with 8 bases that match TRBD1. Germline CDR1 reads MNHEY; CDR2 reads SVGAGI. The CDR3 length is 16 residues. Trimming took 4 bases from V and 6 from J; bases not matched to a gene: 11. The CDR3 region is CASSSSGQGRTQPQHF. As DNA, the CDR3 is TGTGCCAGCAGTTCTTCTGGACAGGGTAGGACTCAGCCCCAGCATTTT.

The chain couples TRBV30 to TRBJ1-1; D is perhaps TRBD1 (6 bases). This CDR3 contains 15 residues. V was shortened by 3 bases and J by 4 bases, with 18 bases between the two germline ends. Germline V lookup: CDR1 GTSNPN, CDR2 SVGIG (reference sequence). For the CDR3, the DNA is TGTGCCTGGAGGAAGGGGGAAACCCTTGGCACTGAAGCTTTCTTT. Residues: CAWRKGETLGTEAFF.

The rearrangement uses TRBV11-2 and TRBJ2-1; tentative D call: TRBD1 (6 bases). Trimming shortened V by 2 bases and J by 9 bases, and 14 bases separated the two germline ends. The germline gives CDR1 SGHAT, CDR2 FQNNGV. The CDR3 is made up of 14 amino acids. CDR3 amino acids: CASSLIGVGGEQFF. The CDR3, as DNA: TGTGCCAGCAGCTTAATAGGGGTAGGGGGTGAGCAGTTCTTC.

This chain uses TRBV7-8 with TRBJ2-5; D not certain. Germline V gene data show CDR1 as SGHVS and CDR2 as FQNEAQ. The V end was cut by 5 bases, the J end by 4 bases, with 14 bases between. The CDR3 consists of 14 residues. The CDR3 reads CASSHHQAGETQYF. DNA of the CDR3: TGTGCCAGCAGCCACCATCAGGCCGGAGAGACCCAGTACTTC.